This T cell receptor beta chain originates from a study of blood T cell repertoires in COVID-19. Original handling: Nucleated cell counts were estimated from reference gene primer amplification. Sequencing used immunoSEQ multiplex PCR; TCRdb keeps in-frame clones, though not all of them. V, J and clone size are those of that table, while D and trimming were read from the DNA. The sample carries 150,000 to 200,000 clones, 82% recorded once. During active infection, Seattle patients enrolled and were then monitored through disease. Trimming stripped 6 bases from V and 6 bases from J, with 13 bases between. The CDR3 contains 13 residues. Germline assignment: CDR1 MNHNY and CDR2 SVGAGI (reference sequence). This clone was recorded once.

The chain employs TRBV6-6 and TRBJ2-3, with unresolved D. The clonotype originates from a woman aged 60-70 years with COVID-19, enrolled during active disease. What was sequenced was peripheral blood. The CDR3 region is CASSFDLSDTQYF. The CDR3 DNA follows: TGTGCCAGCAGCTTCGACTTGAGTGATACGCAGTATTTT.